Each of the 25 T cell receptor beta chains below was sequenced from the same sample in a study of cytomegalovirus exposure and HLA in healthy donors (dated by TCRdb to about 2017). Library prep was done by the immunoSEQ multiplex PCR assay. A mixture of 60 forward primers for TCR Vbeta segments and 13 reverse primers for TCR Jbeta segments was used in the multiplex PCR. TCRdb holds this immuneACCESS table with in-frame rearrangements only. Some clones are missing; in checked studies, unresolved V genes explain under half, and the rest has no known cause. The sample profile shows around 190,000 clones; just over 75% of them were found once. The ten top clones hold less than 2% of the sample. The sequenced sample was PBMCs. Source of these receptors: a man aged 25-40 years in good health and CMV-seronegative.

This clone was seen once. The CDR3 nucleotides read TGTGCCAGCAGCCGATCTACCGGGACTAGCGGCTACAATGAGCAGTTCTTC. Translated, it gives CASSRSTGTSGYNEQFF. The chain is built from TRBV27 and TRBJ2-1; 11 positions agree with TRBD2. Germline V gene data show CDR1 as MNHEY and CDR2 as SMNVEV (reference sequence). This CDR3 has 17 amino acids. Losses at the gene ends were 6 bases for V and 3 bases for J; bases not matched to a gene: 10.

The chain uses TRBV6-6 and TRBJ2-1, with a possible D match to TRBD1 (5 bases). The V gene lost 0 bases and the J gene lost 5 bases, with 14 bases spanning the gap. This CDR3 spans 16 amino acids. Germline loops: CDR1 MNHNY, CDR2 SVGAGI (reference sequence). CDR3: CASSYSQGMGHNEQFF. The DNA for the CDR3 is TGTGCCAGCAGTTACTCCCAGGGAATGGGGCACAATGAGCAGTTCTTC.

The rearrangement joins TRBV27 to TRBJ2-7; TRBD2 might be the D (6 bases). Trimming shortened V by 5 bases and J by 1 base, and 12 bases separated the two germline ends. The CDR3 consists of 14 residues. The germline gives CDR1 MNHEY, CDR2 SMNVEV (reference sequence). This CDR3 reads CASSRVADSYEQYF. CDR3 DNA sequence: TGTGCCAGCAGTCGAGTAGCGGATTCCTACGAGCAGTACTTC.

V usage is TRBV6-1 and J usage is TRBJ1-1, with D possibly TRBD1 on 6 matching bases. Per the germline V gene, CDR1 is MNHNS and CDR2 is SASEGT. This CDR3 contains 14 residues. V lost 7 bases and J lost 5, with 17 bases in between. The DNA of the CDR3 is TGTGCCAGCACCAGTCAAGGGGGAAGGACTGAAGCTTTCTTT. It codes for CASTSQGGRTEAFF.

This clone occurred a few times. V usage is TRBV28 and J usage is TRBJ2-7; 8 nucleotides align to TRBD1. This CDR3 region has 13 residues. The germline V gene has CDR1 MDHEN and CDR2 SYDVKM. Trimming took 8 bases from V and 2 from J; bases not matched to a gene: 5. The CDR3 is CASGRDRTYEQYF. In DNA form, the CDR3 reads TGTGCCAGCGGTCGGGACAGGACCTACGAGCAGTACTTC.

This chain links TRBV30 with TRBJ1-5; D is possibly TRBD1 (6 bases). CDR1 and CDR2 from the germline V gene are GTSNPN and SVGIG (reference sequence). The CDR3 extends over 14 amino acids. Trimming cost V 1 base and J 7 bases, with 14 bases left between them. The CDR3 protein is CAWSGTGKGQPQHF. The CDR3 DNA sequence: TGTGCCTGGAGTGGAACAGGGAAGGGGCAGCCCCAGCATTTT.

This CDR3 reads CASSLGQSHEQYF. CDR3 in DNA: TGTGCCAGCAGCTTAGGCCAGTCTCACGAGCAGTACTTC. V is TRBV13 and J is TRBJ2-7; D ambiguous. Trimming stripped 0 bases from V and 5 bases from J, with 8 bases between. The germline V gene has CDR1 PRHDT and CDR2 FYEKMQ (reference sequence). The CDR3 has 13 residues.

This chain joins TRBV5-1 and TRBJ1-4; maybe TRBD1 (5 bases). Per the germline V gene, CDR1 is SGHRS and CDR2 is YFSETQ. The CDR3 sequence is 14 residues long. The V gene lost 2 bases and the J gene lost 3 bases, with 8 bases spanning the gap. The CDR3 coding sequence is TGCGCCAGCAGCTTCGGGGGTGCTAATGAAAAACTGTTTTTT. This sequence encodes CASSFGGANEKLFF.

The chain combines TRBV2 with TRBJ2-5, with 12 positions matching TRBD1. The ends lost 7 bases at V and 5 bases at J; junction bases unmatched: 11. This CDR3 is built from 16 residues. Germline CDR1 is SNHLY and CDR2 is FYNNEI. For the CDR3, the DNA is TGTGCCAGCATTAAAAGTGGGGGGACAGGGGGCGAGACCCAGTACTTC. It encodes CASIKSGGTGGETQYF.

CDR3 DNA: TGTGCCAGTAGTCCATATCCCTGGAGGGGTAACGGCTACACCTTC. It codes for CASSPYPWRGNGYTF. V usage is TRBV19 and J usage is TRBJ1-2, with D perhaps TRBD1 (5 bases). The CDR3 has 15 residues. From germline, CDR1 is LNHDA and CDR2 SQIVND (reference sequence). V was trimmed by 5 bases and J by 8 bases, leaving 21 bases between them. Together with reference TRBV19 and TRBJ1-2, the CDR3 gives the full variable domain: DGGITQSPKYLFRKEGQNVTLSCEQNLNHDAMYWYRQDPGQGLRLIYYSQIVNDFQKGDIAEGYSVSREKKESFPLTVTSAQKNPTAFYLCASSPYPWRGNGYTFGSGTRLTVV.

The chain couples TRBV19 to TRBJ2-3; TRBD2 aligns across 7 bases. The J segment lost 0 bases and the V segment lost 7 bases, leaving 10 bases of the junction unmatched. The CDR3 is 16 amino acids. Germline loops: CDR1 LNHDA, CDR2 SQIVND (reference sequence). DNA for the CDR3: TGTGCCAGTACCACTGGGACTACCTCTAGCACAGATACGCAGTATTTT. Amino acids: CASTTGTTSSTDTQYF.

The V gene is TRBV7-9, the J gene TRBJ1-4; tentatively, D is TRBD1 (6 bases). Trimming shortened V by 5 bases and J by 8 bases, and 9 bases separated the two germline ends. Germline assignment: CDR1 SEHNR and CDR2 FQNEAQ (reference sequence). The CDR3 has 12 residues. The chain's CDR3 is CASSTTGEKLFF. The CDR3 DNA follows: TGTGCCAGCAGCACAACAGGGGAAAAACTGTTTTTT.

The V gene is TRBV4-1, the J gene TRBJ1-3; D is undetermined. Trimming removed 0 bases at V and 0 bases at J, with 9 bases between. The CDR3 has 16 amino acids. Germline-derived CDR1 and CDR2 are MGHRA and YSYEKL. DNA for the CDR3: TGCGCCAGCAGCCAAGATGACGGGAGCTCTGGAAACACCATATATTTT. Protein product: CASSQDDGSSGNTIYF.

The V call is TRBV25-1, the J call TRBJ1-1; D not certain. This CDR3 comprises 15 residues. Trimming removed 1 base from V and 1 base from J, with 10 bases in between. Germline V gives CDR1 MGHDK, CDR2 SYGVNS. The CDR3 DNA reads as TGTGCCAGCAGTGAATCGGTAGGAGGGAACACTGAAGCTTTCTTT. Encoded protein: CASSESVGGNTEAFF.

This clone occurred a few times. The J gene is TRBJ2-7, the V gene TRBV5-6; the D gene is possibly TRBD2 (6 bases). The CDR3 totals 14 residues. Trimming stripped 5 bases from V and 3 bases from J, with 15 bases between. Germline V gene sequence: CDR1 SGHDT, CDR2 YYEEEE. The CDR3, as DNA: TGTGCCAGCAGAGGAGGAGGGAGGTTCTACGAGCAGTACTTC. The encoded protein is CASRGGGRFYEQYF.

CDR3 coding DNA: TGTGCCAGCAGCTTCTTCAATGAGCAGTTCTTC. This codes for CASSFFNEQFF. The V gene is TRBV7-2, the J gene TRBJ2-1, with D hard to call. Germline V CDR1 and CDR2: SGHTA, FQGNSA. The germline V and J ends were trimmed by 3 bases and 6 bases, with 3 bases remaining between them. The CDR3 runs to 11 residues.

The genes are TRBV7-6 and TRBJ1-4, with TRBD1 as a possible D gene (5 bases). The CDR3 runs 15 residues. CDR1 and CDR2 from the germline V gene are SGHVS and FNYEAQ. With 5 bases removed from V and 7 bases from J, the gap between germline ends came to 17 bases. The CDR3 region is CASSPDSVGREKLFF. The CDR3 DNA sequence: TGTGCCAGCAGCCCAGACAGTGTCGGACGTGAAAAACTGTTTTTT.

V is TRBV4-2 and J is TRBJ1-1, with D possibly matching TRBD1 (5 bases). Trimming left V 4 bases short and J 4 bases short, with 13 bases between. Germline V lookup: CDR1 LGHNA, CDR2 YNFKEQ. There are 14 residues in the CDR3. DNA for the CDR3: TGTGCCAGCAGCCCTAGGGGTGTGGGCACTGAAGCTTTCTTT. It is translated as CASSPRGVGTEAFF.

The chain uses TRBV6-1 and TRBJ1-6; the D is unclear. The CDR3 is 18 residues long. Germline V gene lookup returns CDR1 MNHNS and CDR2 SASEGT. Trimming took 2 bases from V and 0 from J, leaving 14 bases between them. Here the CDR3 reads CASSESRGASSYNSPLHF. The CDR3 DNA reads as TGTGCCAGCAGTGAATCTCGAGGCGCGAGCTCCTATAATTCACCCCTCCACTTT.

J is TRBJ2-1 and V is TRBV29-1; 9 bases are a match to TRBD2. The CDR3 is 14 residues long. The trim removed 2 bases at V and 9 bases at J, leaving 8 bases unmatched. The V gene's germline CDR1 is SQVTM and CDR2 ANQGSEA. The CDR3 is CSVESAGGPLEQFF. The CDR3 nucleotides read TGCAGCGTTGAAAGCGCGGGAGGGCCGCTTGAGCAGTTCTTC.

In regard to this clone: At the DNA level, this CDR3 is encoded by other sequences in the same sample as well. The chain links TRBV18 to TRBJ2-7, with a possible D match to TRBD1 (6 bases). Trimming cost V 4 bases and J 5 bases, with 9 bases left between them. CDR1 KGHSH and CDR2 LQKENI come from the germline V gene. This CDR3 region has 12 residues. The DNA of the CDR3 is TGTGCCAGCTCACAACAGGGCGACGAGCAGTACTTC. It codes for CASSQQGDEQYF.

The rearrangement links TRBV28 to TRBJ1-4, with 11 bases aligning to TRBD1. Trimming cost V 4 bases and J 3 bases; bases outside gene matches: 13. The length of the CDR3 is 19 residues. Germline V lookup: CDR1 MDHEN, CDR2 SYDVKM. CDR3 region: CASSSIWGDRGEANEKLFF. In nucleotides, the CDR3 is TGTGCCAGCAGTTCTATATGGGGGGACAGGGGGGAGGCTAATGAAAAACTGTTTTTT.

V is TRBV30 and J is TRBJ1-1; D may be TRBD1 (5 bases). This CDR3 region has 13 residues. CDR1 and CDR2 from the germline V gene are GTSNPN and SVGIG (reference sequence). The V end was cut by 1 base, the J end by 4 bases, with 10 bases between. CDR3 loop: CAWSGTLGTEAFF. CDR3 in DNA: TGTGCCTGGAGTGGGACATTGGGCACTGAAGCTTTCTTT.

V and J are TRBV6-6 and TRBJ2-2, with D possibly matching TRBD2 (6 bases). The CDR3 is made up of 14 amino acids. V lost 5 bases and J 3 bases, leaving 10 bases between the germline ends. CDR1 is MNHNY and CDR2 is SVGAGI in the germline V gene (reference sequence). CDR3 sequence: CASSPGLYTGELFF. The DNA for the CDR3 is TGTGCCAGCAGTCCGGGACTCTACACCGGGGAGCTGTTTTTT.

The gene calls are TRBV19 and TRBJ1-1; TRBD1 aligns across 8 bases. In germline, CDR1 is LNHDA, CDR2 SQIVND (reference sequence). The V and J ends lost 6 bases and 4 bases, in that order; junction bases with no gene match: 7. The length of the CDR3 is 14 residues. CDR3 loop: CASRRQGTGTEAFF. The CDR3 nucleotides are TGTGCCAGTAGAAGACAGGGGACGGGCACTGAAGCTTTCTTT. The whole variable domain, filled in from reference TRBV19 and TRBJ1-1, reads DGGITQSPKYLFRKEGQNVTLSCEQNLNHDAMYWYRQDPGQGLRLIYYSQIVNDFQKGDIAEGYSVSREKKESFPLTVTSAQKNPTAFYLCASRRQGTGTEAFFGQGTRLTVV.